The 9 T cell receptor beta chains in this list originate from one sample, sequenced in a study of CD8+ T cells in alopecia areata. Isolated RNA was reverse transcribed into cDNA used as the sequencing template. Data came from immunoSEQ multiplex PCR; TCRdb stores just in-frame clones and leaves some out. The table has about 42,000 clones, approximately 65% seen once. Treatment reported: oral pan-JAK inhibitor, 5-10 mg twice daily. The material was CD8+ T cells sorted from blood, obtained at week 4, from a patient treated with tofacitinib. These receptors all stem from a human donor with alopecia areata.

The CDR3 DNA reads as TGTGCCTGGAGTTCAGGGTCTGGTGGCTACACCTTC. Translated: CAWSSGSGGYTF. This chain uses TRBV30 with TRBJ1-2, with a tentative D call TRBD1 (5 bases). Trimming removed 2 bases at V and 7 bases at J, with 11 bases between. The CDR3 totals 12 residues. Germline assignment: CDR1 GTSNPN and CDR2 SVGIG (reference sequence).

In its sample, this clone was seen a few times. The V call is TRBV27, the J call TRBJ2-2; D ambiguous. V was cut by 7 bases and J by 10 bases, with 16 bases left in between. The CDR3 totals 13 residues. The V gene's germline CDR1 is MNHEY and CDR2 SMNVEV (reference sequence). The CDR3 spells CASTSQYFEELFF. DNA of the CDR3: TGTGCCAGCACCTCACAATATTTTGAGGAGCTGTTTTTT.

The rearrangement links TRBV27 to TRBJ1-1; D remains unclear. V lost 5 bases, J lost 5 bases, and 12 bases lay in between. The CDR3 runs 13 residues. Germline V gene data show CDR1 as MNHEY and CDR2 as SMNVEV (reference sequence). CDR3 nucleotide sequence: TGTGCCAGCAGTACGACGGGAGCAACTGAAGCTTTCTTT. Translation gives CASSTTGATEAFF.

The genes are TRBV13 and TRBJ2-7, with D perhaps matching TRBD2 (6 bases). Germline assignment: CDR1 PRHDT and CDR2 FYEKMQ (reference sequence). V was trimmed by 3 bases and J by 2 bases, leaving 11 bases between them. CDR3 length: 14 residues. This CDR3 is CASSFWGDTYEQYF. In DNA, the CDR3 is TGTGCCAGCAGCTTCTGGGGGGATACCTACGAGCAGTACTTC. Combining the CDR3 with reference TRBV13 and TRBJ2-7 gives the whole variable domain AAGVIQSPRHLIKEKRETATLKCYPIPRHDTVYWYQQGPGQDPQFLISFYEKMQSDKGSIPDRFSAQQFSDYHSELNMSSLELGDSALYFCASSFWGDTYEQYFGPGTRLTVT.

The V call is TRBV27, the J call TRBJ2-1; tentatively, D is TRBD2 (6 bases). The length of the CDR3 is 13 residues. V lost 8 bases and J lost 7, with 15 bases in between. CDR1 is MNHEY and CDR2 is SMNVEV in the germline V gene (reference sequence). The CDR3 region has the DNA TGTGCCAGCCTTACCGCCGGGGGTAATGAGCAGTTCTTC. This gives the protein CASLTAGGNEQFF.

The CDR3 here is CASSGASGVLNTEAFF. The CDR3 coding sequence is TGTGCCAGCAGCGGGGCGTCAGGGGTATTGAACACTGAAGCTTTCTTT. The gene calls are TRBV5-6 and TRBJ1-1; D is possibly TRBD1 (6 bases). The CDR3 contains 16 residues. V was shortened by 4 bases and J by 0 bases, with 16 bases between the two germline ends. Germline lookup yields CDR1 SGHDT and CDR2 YYEEEE.

There are a few counts of this clone. This chain joins TRBV19 and TRBJ1-1; D is undetermined. The CDR3 is 14 amino acids. Germline CDR1 reads LNHDA; CDR2 reads SQIVND (reference sequence). V dropped 7 bases and J dropped 0 bases, with 12 bases sitting between them. The CDR3 loop reads CASKFLSVNTEAFF. CDR3 DNA: TGTGCCAGTAAATTTCTAAGCGTGAACACTGAAGCTTTCTTT.

The chain is built from TRBV5-1 and TRBJ1-4, with TRBD1 as a possible D gene (6 bases). V was shortened by 4 bases and J by 5 bases, with 12 bases between the two germline ends. The CDR3 extends over 14 amino acids. Looked up from germline, CDR1 is SGHRS and CDR2 is YFSETQ. CDR3 protein: CASSQQGQNEKLFF. The CDR3 region has the DNA TGCGCCAGCAGCCAACAGGGTCAAAATGAAAAACTGTTTTTT.

This clone was counted between two and nine times. The CDR3 sequence: CAWSFTGSGELFF. The CDR3 DNA reads TGTGCCTGGAGTTTCACAGGGTCCGGGGAGCTGTTTTTT. The chain is built from TRBV30 and TRBJ2-2; TRBD1 might be the D (6 bases). Looked up from germline, CDR1 is GTSNPN and CDR2 is SVGIG (reference sequence). The CDR3 extends over 13 amino acids. V lost 2 bases to trimming and J lost 6 bases, with 10 bases between them.